Shown below are 5 T cell receptor beta chains from a single sample sequenced in a study of Graves' ophthalmopathy and Graves' hyperthyroidism. Amplification targeted the TCR beta CDR3 regions, with RNA transcripts as the source material. Investigators did first-round RT-PCR with HTBI primers, then second-round multiplex PCR. TCRdb processed the multiplex PCR reads anew with MiXCR; each CDR3 protein has one entry. Of around 590,000 distinct CDR3 sequences listed, about 35% are singletons. Sequencing used peripheral blood or thyroid tissue (not recorded which). The receptors here all came from an adult man with Graves' hyperthyroidism.

J is TRBJ1-2 and V is TRBV29-1, with a possible D match to TRBD1 (5 bases). Germline assignment: CDR1 SQVTM and CDR2 ANQGSEA. The V gene lost 3 bases and the J gene lost 6 bases, with 14 bases spanning the gap. This CDR3 contains 13 residues. CDR3: CSVEDTGWDGYTF. DNA of the CDR3: TGCAGCGTTGAGGACACGGGCTGGGATGGCTACACCTTC.

This clonotype was recorded a few times. CDR3 sequence (DNA): TGTGCCACCAGCACCGGGACAGGGGGAGGCGACGAGCAGTACTTC. Amino acids: CATSTGTGGGDEQYF. V usage is TRBV15 and J usage is TRBJ2-7; 11 bases match TRBD1. The V and J ends lost 4 bases and 5 bases, in that order; junction bases with no gene match: 7. The V gene's germline CDR1 is LNHNV and CDR2 YYDKDF (reference sequence). The CDR3 sequence is 15 residues long.

This clonotype was counted once. The genes are TRBV7-9 and TRBJ2-5, with 13 bases lining up with TRBD2. V lost 11 bases and J lost 5; bases outside the gene matches: 8. The CDR3 has 14 residues. The germline V gene has CDR1 SEHNR and CDR2 FQNEAQ (reference sequence). The chain's CDR3 is CACSLTSGGETQYF. The CDR3 DNA sequence: TGTGCCTGTAGTTTGACTAGCGGGGGGGAGACCCAGTACTTC.

The table lists this clonotype with many counts. V gene TRBV28 combines with J gene TRBJ1-4; D unclear. Per germline, CDR1 MDHEN and CDR2 SYDVKM. V shed 5 bases and J shed 4 bases, with 2 bases lying between them. The CDR3 spans 11 residues. Here the CDR3 reads CASSDNEKLFF. CDR3 bases: TGTGCCAGCAGTGATAATGAAAAACTGTTTTTT. Combining the CDR3 with reference TRBV28 and TRBJ1-4 gives the whole variable domain DVKVTQSSRYLVKRTGEKVFLECVQDMDHENMFWYRQDPGLGLRLIYFSYDVKMKEKGDIPEGYSVSREKKERFSLILESASTNQTSMYLCASSDNEKLFFGSGTQLSVL.

This clonotype was observed many times. The chain combines TRBV2 with TRBJ1-2, with D perhaps TRBD1 (6 bases). This CDR3 is 15 amino acids long. Germline values: CDR1 SNHLY, CDR2 FYNNEI. Between the trimmed V and J ends, which lost 4 bases and 3 bases, there was a span of 15 bases. The CDR3 spells CASSGRVGGDYGYTF. The CDR3 DNA reads TGTGCCAGCAGTGGAAGGGTGGGGGGCGACTATGGCTACACCTTC.